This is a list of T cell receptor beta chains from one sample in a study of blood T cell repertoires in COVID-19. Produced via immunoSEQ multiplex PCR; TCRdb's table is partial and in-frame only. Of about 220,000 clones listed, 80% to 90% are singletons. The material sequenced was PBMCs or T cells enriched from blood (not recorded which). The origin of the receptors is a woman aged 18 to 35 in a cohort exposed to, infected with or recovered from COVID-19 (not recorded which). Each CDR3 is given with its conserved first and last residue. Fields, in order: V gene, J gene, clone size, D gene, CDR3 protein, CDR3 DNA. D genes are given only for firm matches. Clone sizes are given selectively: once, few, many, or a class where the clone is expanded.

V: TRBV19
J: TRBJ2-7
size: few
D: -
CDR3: CASSPRQGGIWEQYF
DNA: TGTGCCAGTAGTCCCCGGCAGGGAGGAATTTGGGAGCAGTACTTC

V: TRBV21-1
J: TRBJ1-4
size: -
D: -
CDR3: CASSKRDSRWANEKLFF
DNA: TGTGCCAGCAGCAAACGTGACTCACGATGGGCTAATGAAAAACTGTTTTTT

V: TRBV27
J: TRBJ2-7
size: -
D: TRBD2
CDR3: CASSSSGTSGRLYEQYF
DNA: TGTGCCAGCAGTTCATCCGGGACTAGCGGGAGGCTCTACGAGCAGTACTTC

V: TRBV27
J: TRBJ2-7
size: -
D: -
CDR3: CASSLLGPGYEQYF
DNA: TGTGCCAGCAGTTTACTGGGGCCGGGCTACGAGCAGTACTTC

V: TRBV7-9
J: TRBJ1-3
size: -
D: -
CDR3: CASSFGQRSGNTIYF
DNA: TGTGCCAGCAGCTTTGGACAGCGCTCTGGAAACACCATATATTTT

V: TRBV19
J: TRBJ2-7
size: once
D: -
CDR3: CASSRRGYEQYF
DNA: TGTGCCAGTAGCCGGAGGGGTTACGAGCAGTACTTC

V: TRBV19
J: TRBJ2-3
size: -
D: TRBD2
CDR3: CASSIGTSGAADTQYF
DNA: TGTGCCAGTAGTATAGGAACTAGCGGGGCAGCAGATACGCAGTATTTT

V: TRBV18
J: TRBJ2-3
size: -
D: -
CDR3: CASSPPAREAQYF
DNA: TGTGCCAGCTCACCACCGGCCCGCGAGGCGCAGTATTTT

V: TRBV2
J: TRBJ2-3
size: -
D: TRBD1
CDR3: CASRLTGSLADTQYF
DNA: TGTGCCAGCAGGTTGACAGGGTCATTGGCAGATACGCAGTATTTT

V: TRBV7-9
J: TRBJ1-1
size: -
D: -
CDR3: CASSLVGGPEAFF
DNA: TGTGCCAGCAGCTTAGTGGGCGGGCCTGAAGCTTTCTTT

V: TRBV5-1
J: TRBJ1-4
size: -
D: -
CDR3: CASSLEQSEKLFF
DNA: TGCGCCAGCAGCTTGGAACAAAGTGAAAAACTGTTTTTT

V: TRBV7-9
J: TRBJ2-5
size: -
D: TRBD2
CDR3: CASSATSLQETQYF
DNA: TGTGCCAGCAGCGCGACTAGCCTCCAAGAGACCCAGTACTTC

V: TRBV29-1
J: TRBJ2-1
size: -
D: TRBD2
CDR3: CSVDPTSGRAGEQFF
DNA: TGCAGCGTTGACCCTACTAGCGGGAGAGCCGGTGAGCAGTTCTTC

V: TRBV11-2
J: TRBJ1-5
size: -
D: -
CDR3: CASSLGGEGQPQHF
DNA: TGTGCCAGCAGCTTAGGGGGGGAGGGTCAGCCCCAGCATTTT

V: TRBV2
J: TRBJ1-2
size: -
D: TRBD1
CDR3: CASSDGQGADGYTF
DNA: TGTGCCAGCAGTGACGGGCAGGGGGCGGATGGCTACACCTTC

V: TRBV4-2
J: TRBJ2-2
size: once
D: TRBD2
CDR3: CASSQEPLAGANTGELFF
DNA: TGTGCCAGCAGCCAAGAACCCCTAGCGGGGGCGAACACCGGGGAGCTGTTTTTT

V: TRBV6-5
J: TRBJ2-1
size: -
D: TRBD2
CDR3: CASSYGTSAFNEQFF
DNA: TGTGCCAGCAGTTACGGGACTAGCGCATTCAATGAGCAGTTCTTC

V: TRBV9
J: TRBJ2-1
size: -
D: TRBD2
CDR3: CASSDWGGLAGGQVF
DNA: TGTGCCAGCAGCGACTGGGGAGGACTAGCGGGAGGGCAGGTCTTC

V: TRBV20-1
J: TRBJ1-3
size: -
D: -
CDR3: CSASSANSGNTIYF
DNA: TGCAGTGCTAGTTCAGCGAACTCTGGAAACACCATATATTTT

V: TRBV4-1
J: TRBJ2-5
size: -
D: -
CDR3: CASATGTPGVETQYF
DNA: TGCGCCAGCGCAACCGGGACTCCCGGGGTGGAGACCCAGTACTTC

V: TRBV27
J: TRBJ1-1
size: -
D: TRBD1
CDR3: CASSPRTGGRGTEAFF
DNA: TGTGCCAGCAGTCCCCGGACAGGGGGGAGAGGGACTGAAGCTTTCTTT

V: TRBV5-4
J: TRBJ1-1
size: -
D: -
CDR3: CASGAMNTEAFF
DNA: TGTGCCAGCGGGGCCATGAACACTGAAGCTTTCTTT

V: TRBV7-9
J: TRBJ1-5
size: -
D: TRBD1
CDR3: CASSGGTAVSNQPQHF
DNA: TGTGCCAGCAGCGGGGGGACAGCCGTTAGCAATCAGCCCCAGCATTTT